The clone carrying this T cell receptor beta chain was found many times. Its antigen is undetermined. The use of a sample-barcoded 5' primer and a J-beta primer mix characterized a second PCR of roughly 6 to 11 cycles. Individual samples furnished no less than 3 million CDR3-containing paired-end reads apiece. TCRdb reprocessed the 5' RACE reads via MiXCR and lists one record per CDR3 protein. In the table there are approximately 320,000 distinct CDR3 sequences, around 29% of which are singletons. This sample was taken from a study of blood T cells in healthy people across ages. General study results and limits: Per million T cells, TCR beta diversity dropped roughly linearly as age increased. Any conclusive comparison of naive versus antigen-experienced cells was prevented by using unsorted PBMCs.

Germline lookup yields CDR1 SGHRS and CDR2 YFSETQ. CDR3 length: 14 amino acids. Isolated per sample were at least 7 million PBMCs. The chain carries TRBV5-1 and TRBJ2-5; D perhaps matches TRBD1 (5 bases). The DNA end favors TRBJ2-7, so the J call may be wrong. The sample comprised blood. This sequence was found in a woman aged 65 to 85 in good health. CDR3: CASSLEQGPYEQYF. The CDR3 DNA reads as TGCGCCAGCAGCTTGGAGCAGGGCCCCTACGAGCAGTACTTC.